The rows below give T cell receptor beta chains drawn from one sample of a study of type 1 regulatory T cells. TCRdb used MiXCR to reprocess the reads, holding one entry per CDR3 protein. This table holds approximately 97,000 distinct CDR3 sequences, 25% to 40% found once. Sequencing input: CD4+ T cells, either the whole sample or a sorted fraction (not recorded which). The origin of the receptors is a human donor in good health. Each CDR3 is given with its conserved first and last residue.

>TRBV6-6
CASSSPTGGKSNTEAFF
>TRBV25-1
CASSEHGQQNEQYF
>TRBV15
CATSRDLISGSYEQYF
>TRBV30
CAWSRDSGSGNTIYF
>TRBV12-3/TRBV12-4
CASSLSIAGASSYEQYF
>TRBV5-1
CASSQGGEGQPQHF
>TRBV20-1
CSASSLNNEQFF
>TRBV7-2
CASSGTVQETQYF
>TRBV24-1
CATAVGLASTDTQYF
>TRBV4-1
CASSPRTGGDAGGKINEQFF
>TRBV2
CASKEEGIPDSPLHF
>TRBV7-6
CASSLVQGSDTQYF
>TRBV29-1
CSVAGGPGNFQYF
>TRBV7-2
CASSRDRVDTGELFF
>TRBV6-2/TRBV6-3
CASCYPGTFEAARAGNEQFF
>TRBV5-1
CASSLRTSGSSEQFF
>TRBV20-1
CSARDWGGSTDTQYF
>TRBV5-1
CASRQSRNNEQFF
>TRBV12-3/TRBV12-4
CASSLGTGGTRGFLEVFF
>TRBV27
CASSWTGVGNQPQHF
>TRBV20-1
CSARGVGYNEQFF
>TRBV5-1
CASSPRPGTGVPNEQFF
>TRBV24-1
CATSQDRASGYTF
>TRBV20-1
CCARGGTHYEQYF
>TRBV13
CASSLGTGTFPGGIQYF
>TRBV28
CASRRGDSFYNEQFF
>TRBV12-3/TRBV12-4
CANSRGVGELFF
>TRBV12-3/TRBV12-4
CATAEQGFYGYTF
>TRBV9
CASSVEGPGSEQYF
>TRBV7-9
CASSLVGGPSYEQYF
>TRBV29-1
CSVMGQGIYEQYF
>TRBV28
CASGSPGLVNEQFF
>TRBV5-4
CASTSPGRGNYGYTF
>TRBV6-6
CASSYSAGERYNEQFF
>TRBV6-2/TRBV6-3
CASSYSLSNQPQHF
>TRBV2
CASRGGSYEQYF
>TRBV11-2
CASRRLSGKRADTQYF
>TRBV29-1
CSVLTGGYTF
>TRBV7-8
CASSQVRESEAKNIQYF
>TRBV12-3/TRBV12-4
CASSPIGSEQFF
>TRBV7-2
CASSSGLAGVAGELFF
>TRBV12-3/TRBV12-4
CASRPLAGVSSGKVNEQFF